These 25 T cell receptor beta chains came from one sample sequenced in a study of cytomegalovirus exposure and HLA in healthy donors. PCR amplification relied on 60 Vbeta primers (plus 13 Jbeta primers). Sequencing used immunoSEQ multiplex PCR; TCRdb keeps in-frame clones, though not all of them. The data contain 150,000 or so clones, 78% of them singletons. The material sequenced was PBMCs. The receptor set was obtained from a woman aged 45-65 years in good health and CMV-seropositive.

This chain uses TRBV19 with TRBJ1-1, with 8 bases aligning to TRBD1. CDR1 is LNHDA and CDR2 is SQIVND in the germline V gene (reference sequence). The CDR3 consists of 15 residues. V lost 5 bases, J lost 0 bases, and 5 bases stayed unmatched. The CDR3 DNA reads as TGTGCCAGTAGTTCTATGACAGGGGTGAACACTGAAGCTTTCTTT. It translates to CASSSMTGVNTEAFF.

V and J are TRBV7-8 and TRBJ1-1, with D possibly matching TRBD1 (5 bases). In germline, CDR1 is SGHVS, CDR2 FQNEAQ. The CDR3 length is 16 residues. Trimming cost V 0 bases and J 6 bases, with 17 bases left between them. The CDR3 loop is CASSLALVRGMAEAFF. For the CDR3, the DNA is TGTGCCAGCAGCTTAGCGCTGGTTAGGGGTATGGCTGAAGCTTTCTTT.

CDR3 amino acids: CASLLSRSNTEAFF. For the CDR3, the DNA is TGTGCCAGCCTCCTGAGCAGGTCGAACACTGAAGCTTTCTTT. The chain is built from TRBV2 and TRBJ1-1; D gene uncertain. Germline CDR1 SNHLY, CDR2 FYNNEI. CDR3 length: 14 residues. Trimming took off 8 bases at V and 1 base at J, with 14 bases between the two ends.

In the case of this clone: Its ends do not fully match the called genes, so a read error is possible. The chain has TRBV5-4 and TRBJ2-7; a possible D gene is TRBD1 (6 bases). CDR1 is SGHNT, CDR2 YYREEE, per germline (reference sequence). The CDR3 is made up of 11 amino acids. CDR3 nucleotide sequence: TGTGCCAGCAGCTCCCTGACAGGAGTCGACTTC. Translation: CASSSLTGVDF. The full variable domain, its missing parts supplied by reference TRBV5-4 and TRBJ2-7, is ETGVTQSPTHLIKTRGQQVTLRCSSQSGHNTVSWYQQALGQGPQFIFQYYREEENGRGNFPPRFSGLQFPNYSSELNVNALELDDSALYLCASSSLTGVDFGPGTRLTVT.

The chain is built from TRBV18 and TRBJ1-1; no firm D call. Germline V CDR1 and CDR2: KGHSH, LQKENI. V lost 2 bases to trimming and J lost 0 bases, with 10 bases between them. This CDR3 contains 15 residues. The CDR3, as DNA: TGTGCCAGCTCACCAGAGACAAGGATGAACACTGAAGCTTTCTTT. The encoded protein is CASSPETRMNTEAFF.

CDR3 sequence reads: CASRGGLAGGGRSYNEQFF. CDR3 nucleotide sequence: TGTGCCAGCCGGGGGGGACTAGCGGGAGGTGGCCGCTCCTACAATGAGCAGTTCTTC. The V gene is TRBV27, the J gene TRBJ2-1; TRBD2 matches at 15 bases. The germline V gene encodes CDR1 MNHEY and CDR2 SMNVEV (reference sequence). The J segment lost 0 bases and the V segment lost 8 bases, leaving 11 bases of the junction unmatched. The CDR3 spans 19 residues.

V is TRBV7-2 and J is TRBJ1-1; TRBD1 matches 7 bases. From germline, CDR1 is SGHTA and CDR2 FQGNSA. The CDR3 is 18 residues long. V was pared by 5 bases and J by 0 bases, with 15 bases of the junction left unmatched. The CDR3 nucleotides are TGTGCCAGCAGCAAGACCGGGACAGCAGGGCGTATGAACACTGAAGCTTTCTTT. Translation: CASSKTGTAGRMNTEAFF.

CDR3 residues: CASSQDAGRVDNEQFF. The DNA of the CDR3 is TGCGCCAGCAGCCAAGATGCCGGGAGAGTCGACAATGAGCAGTTCTTC. This sequence joins TRBV4-1 and TRBJ2-1; D is possibly TRBD2 (6 bases). The CDR3 contains 16 residues. CDR1 is MGHRA and CDR2 is YSYEKL in the germline V gene. V dropped 0 bases and J dropped 5 bases, with 14 bases sitting between them.

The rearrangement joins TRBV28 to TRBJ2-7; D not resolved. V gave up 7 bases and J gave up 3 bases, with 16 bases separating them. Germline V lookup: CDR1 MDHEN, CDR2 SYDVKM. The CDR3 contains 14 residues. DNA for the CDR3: TGTGCCAGCACCCTAGTGGGTCGCAACTACGAGCAGTACTTC. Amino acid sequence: CASTLVGRNYEQYF.

The chain's CDR3 is CASRRLAGLYNEQFF. CDR3 DNA sequence: TGTGCCAGCAGAAGACTAGCGGGCCTCTACAATGAGCAGTTCTTC. The chain is built from TRBV6-5 and TRBJ2-1; 10 bases map to TRBD2. The J segment lost 3 bases and the V segment lost 6 bases, leaving 5 bases of the junction unmatched. The CDR3 has 15 residues. CDR1 is MNHEY and CDR2 is SVGAGI in the germline V gene.

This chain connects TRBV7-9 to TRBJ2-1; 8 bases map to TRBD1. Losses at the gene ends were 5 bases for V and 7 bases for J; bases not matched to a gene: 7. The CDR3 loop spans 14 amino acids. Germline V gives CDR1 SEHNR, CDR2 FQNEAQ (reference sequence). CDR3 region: CASSSRQGRNEQFF. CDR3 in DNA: TGTGCCAGCAGCAGCAGACAGGGGCGGAATGAGCAGTTCTTC.

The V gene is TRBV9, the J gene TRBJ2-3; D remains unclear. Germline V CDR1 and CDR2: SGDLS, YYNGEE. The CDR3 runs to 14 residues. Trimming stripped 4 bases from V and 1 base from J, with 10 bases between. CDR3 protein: CASSSHGRTDTQYF. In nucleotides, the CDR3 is TGTGCCAGCAGCTCCCATGGCCGCACAGATACGCAGTATTTT.

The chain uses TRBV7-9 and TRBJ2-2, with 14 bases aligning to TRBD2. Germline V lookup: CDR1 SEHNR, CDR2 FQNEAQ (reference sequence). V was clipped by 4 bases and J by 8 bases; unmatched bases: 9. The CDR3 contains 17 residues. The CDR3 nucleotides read TGTGCCAGCAGCTCGCCAAGGGGACTAGCGGGGGATGGGGAGCTGTTTTTT. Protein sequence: CASSSPRGLAGDGELFF. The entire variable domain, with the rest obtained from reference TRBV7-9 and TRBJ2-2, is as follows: DTGVSQNPRHKITKRGQNVTFRCDPISEHNRLYWYRQTLGQGPEFLTYFQNEAQLEKSRLLSDRFSAERPKGSFSTLEIQRTEQGDSAMYLCASSSPRGLAGDGELFFGEGSRLTVL.

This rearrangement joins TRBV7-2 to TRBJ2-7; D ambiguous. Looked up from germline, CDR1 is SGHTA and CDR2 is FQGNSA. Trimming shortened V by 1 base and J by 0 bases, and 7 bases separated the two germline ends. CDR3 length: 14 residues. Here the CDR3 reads CASSLEANSYEQYF. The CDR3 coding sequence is TGTGCCAGCAGCTTAGAAGCCAACTCCTACGAGCAGTACTTC.

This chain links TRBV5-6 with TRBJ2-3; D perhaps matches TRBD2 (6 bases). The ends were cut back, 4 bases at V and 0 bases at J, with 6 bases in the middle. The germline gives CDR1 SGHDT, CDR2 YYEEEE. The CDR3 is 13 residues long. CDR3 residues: CASSGTSTDTQYF. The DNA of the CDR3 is TGTGCCAGCAGCGGGACTAGCACAGATACGCAGTATTTT.

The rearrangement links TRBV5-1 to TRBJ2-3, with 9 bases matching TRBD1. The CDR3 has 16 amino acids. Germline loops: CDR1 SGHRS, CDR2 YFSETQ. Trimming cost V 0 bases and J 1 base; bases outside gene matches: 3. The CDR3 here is CASSLGGTGRTDTQYF. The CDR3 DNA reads TGCGCCAGCAGCTTGGGCGGGACAGGGCGCACAGATACGCAGTATTTT. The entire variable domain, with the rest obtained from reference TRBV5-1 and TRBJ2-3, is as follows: KAGVTQTPRYLIKTRGQQVTLSCSPISGHRSVSWYQQTPGQGLQFLFEYFSETQRNKGNFPGRFSGRQFSNSRSEMNVSTLELGDSALYLCASSLGGTGRTDTQYFGPGTRLTVL.

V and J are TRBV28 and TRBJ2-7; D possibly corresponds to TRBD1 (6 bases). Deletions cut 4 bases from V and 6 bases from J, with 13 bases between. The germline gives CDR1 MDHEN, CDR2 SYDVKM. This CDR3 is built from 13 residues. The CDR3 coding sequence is TGTGCCAGCAGTTACCAGGGGCCCGGCGAGCAGTACTTC. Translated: CASSYQGPGEQYF.

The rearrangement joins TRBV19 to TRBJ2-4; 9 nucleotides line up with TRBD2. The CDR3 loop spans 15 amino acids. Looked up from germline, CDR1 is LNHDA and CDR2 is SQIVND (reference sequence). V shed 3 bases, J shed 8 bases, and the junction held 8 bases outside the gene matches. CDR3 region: CASSIIAGVVDIQYF. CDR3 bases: TGTGCCAGTAGTATTATAGCGGGAGTCGTAGACATTCAGTACTTC.

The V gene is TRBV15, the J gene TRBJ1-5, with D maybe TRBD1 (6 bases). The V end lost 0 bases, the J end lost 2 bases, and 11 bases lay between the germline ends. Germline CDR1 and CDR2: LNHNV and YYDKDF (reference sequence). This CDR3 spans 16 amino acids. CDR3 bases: TGTGCCACCAGCAGAGATAATTCAGGGGGCAATCAGCCCCAGCATTTT. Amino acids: CATSRDNSGGNQPQHF.

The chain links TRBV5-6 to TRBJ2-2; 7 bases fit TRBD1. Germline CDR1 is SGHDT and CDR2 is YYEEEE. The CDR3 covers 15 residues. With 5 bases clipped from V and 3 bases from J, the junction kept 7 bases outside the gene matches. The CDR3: CASSLDRLDTGELFF. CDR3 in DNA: TGTGCCAGCAGTCTGGACAGGTTGGACACCGGGGAGCTGTTTTTT.

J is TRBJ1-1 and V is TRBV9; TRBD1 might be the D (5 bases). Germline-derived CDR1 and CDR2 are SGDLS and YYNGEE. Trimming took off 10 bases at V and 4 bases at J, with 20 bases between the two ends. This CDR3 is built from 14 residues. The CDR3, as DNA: TGTGCCTCGGGGGGGAGAAGGGGAACCACTGAAGCTTTCTTT. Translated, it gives CASGGRRGTTEAFF.

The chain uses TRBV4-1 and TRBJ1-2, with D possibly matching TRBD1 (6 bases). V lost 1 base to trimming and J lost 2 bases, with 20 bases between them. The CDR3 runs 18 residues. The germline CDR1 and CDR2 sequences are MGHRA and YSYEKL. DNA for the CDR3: TGCGCCAGCAGCCAAGCCGGCGCCTTCTGGGGGGGCAACTATGGCTACACCTTC. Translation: CASSQAGAFWGGNYGYTF.

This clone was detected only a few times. Here the CDR3 reads CASSFLRDRVSGANVLTF. Here the CDR3 DNA reads TGTGCCAGCAGTTTCCTCCGGGACAGAGTCTCTGGGGCCAACGTCCTGACTTTC. The chain employs TRBV28 and TRBJ2-6, with 7 bases identical to TRBD1. Germline V gene lookup returns CDR1 MDHEN and CDR2 SYDVKM. V dropped 3 bases and J dropped 0; count of bases not matched to a gene: 8. The CDR3 contains 18 residues.

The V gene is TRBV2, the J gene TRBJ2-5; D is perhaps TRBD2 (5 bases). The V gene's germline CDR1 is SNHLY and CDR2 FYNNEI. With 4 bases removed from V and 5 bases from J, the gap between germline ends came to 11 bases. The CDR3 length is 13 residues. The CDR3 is CASSAERRETQYF. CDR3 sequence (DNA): TGTGCCAGCAGTGCTGAGCGGAGGGAGACCCAGTACTTC.

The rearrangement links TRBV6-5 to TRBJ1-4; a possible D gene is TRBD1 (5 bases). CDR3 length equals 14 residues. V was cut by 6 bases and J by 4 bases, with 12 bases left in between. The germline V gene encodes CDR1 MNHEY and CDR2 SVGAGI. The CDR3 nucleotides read TGTGCCAGCAGCCCCAGGGAGGGTAATGAAAAACTGTTTTTT. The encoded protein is CASSPREGNEKLFF.